Here is one T cell receptor (beta chain) with its context. There is no known antigen for this receptor. Base qualities are missing; no much larger clone stands one base away. The sample belongs to a study of blood T cell repertoires in COVID-19 (dated by TCRdb to 2018 to 2020). With respect to the entire study: The collaborator samples originated in the United States, Italy and Spain and spanned the acute and convalescent phases of COVID-19. Where HLA class I and class II types were available, the types were taken from metadata supplied by the sample provider, not from assay-based typing. A freely available public database, intended as a resource for researchers studying the immune response to SARS-CoV-2, is where the repertoires were released. Samples were obtained from the ongoing ImmuneRACE study (first 160 participants) and from 1,254 subjects provided by 6 global collaborators. The material from the prospective study consisted of cDNA or gDNA derived from T cells, B-cell-depleted T cells, or PBMCs. The sample metadata nearly always contained a de-identified subject ID, COVID-19 status, age in years and sex. Deeply sampled blood TCRbeta repertoires from subjects exposed to, actively infected with, or recovered from COVID-19 were included in the dataset. The study at large found these results: The quantity of clinical and demographic metadata differed by source and by participant and was supplied without curation.

TCRbeta CDR3 regions were amplified from genomic DNA using the immunoSEQ Assay, a bias-controlled multiplex PCR. On the study's bioinformatics: The number of nucleated cells in each sample was estimated by amplification of reference gene primers within the assay. Sequence reads were collapsed and filtered to measure the absolute abundance of every unique TCRbeta CDR3 rearrangement. For each sample, productive Simpson clonality was calculated as the square root of Simpson's diversity index across productive rearrangements. Not all clones reach the TCRdb copy of this immuneACCESS table, which keeps in-frame sequences only. Checked studies attribute under half of the gap to unresolved V genes and leave the rest unexplained. V and J calls and clone size are as listed in that table; D and trimming were resolved from the DNA. Here the sample has approximately 210,000 clones; approximately 85% occur a single time. Jointly, the top ten make up over 9.5% of the sample.

Enrolling through a virtual design, the prospective study's participants ranged in age from roughly 18 to 95 years and lived across more than 20 United States geographic areas. In the prospective study, cohorts were assigned on the basis of participant-reported clinical history obtained from a screening survey and a study questionnaire. ImmuneRACE Cohort 3 recovered participants were defined by two consecutive negative NP/OP PCR tests, healthcare professional clearance, or symptom resolution. In the prospective study, mobile phlebotomists collected whole blood, serum and a nasopharyngeal or oropharyngeal swab from each participant. Additional blood draws and questionnaires over an approximately 2-month period could optionally be provided by prospective study participants. Prospective study blood samples were shipped either frozen or at room temperature before DNA extraction. V is cut back by 3 bases and J by 1 base, with 5 bases in the junction unmatched. Its CDR3 holds 15 amino acids, cysteine through phenylalanine. Kept here is only the CDR3 DNA, which spans 45 bases and is read in frame from base 1. The germline V gene (reference sequence) specifies LNHDA as CDR1 and SQIVND as CDR2.

Sample: PBMCs or T cells enriched from blood (not recorded which). The receptor comes from a man aged 35 to 55 who had recovered from COVID-19. The V and J genes are TRBV19 and TRBJ1-2; 7 bases in between match TRBD1. Here is the DNA: TGTGCCAGTAGTATCCCCACAGGGGTTAACTATGGCTACACCTTC. This translates into CASSIPTGVNYGYTF.